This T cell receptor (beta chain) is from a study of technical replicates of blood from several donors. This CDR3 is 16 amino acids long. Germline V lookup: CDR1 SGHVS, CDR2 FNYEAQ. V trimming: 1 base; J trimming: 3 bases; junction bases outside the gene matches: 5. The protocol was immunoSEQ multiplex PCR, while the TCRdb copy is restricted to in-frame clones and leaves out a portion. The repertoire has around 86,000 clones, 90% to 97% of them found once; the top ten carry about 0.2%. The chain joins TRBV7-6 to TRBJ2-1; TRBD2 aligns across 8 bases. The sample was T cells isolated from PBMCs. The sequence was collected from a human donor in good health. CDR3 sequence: CASSLELADLYNEQFF. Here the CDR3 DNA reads TGTGCCAGCAGCTTAGAACTAGCGGACCTCTACAATGAGCAGTTCTTC.